A selection of T cell receptor beta chains follows, all from one sample in a study of T cell repertoires in cytomegalovirus infection. TCRdb recomputed calls from the reads with MiXCR, one row per CDR3 protein. The profile shows around 180,000 distinct CDR3 sequences, approximately 28% of them singletons. The sequenced sample consisted of PBMCs. All receptors come from a human donor in good health (CMV status not recorded). Some clones in this sample may be carry-over from other donors' samples. CDR3s include the opening cysteine and the closing phenylalanine or tryptophan. Fields, in order: J gene, clone size, V gene, D gene, CDR3 protein, CDR3 DNA. D genes are given only for firm matches. Clone sizes are given selectively: once, few, many, or a class where the clone is expanded.

j_gene: TRBJ1-1; abundance: few; v_gene: TRBV19; d_gene: -; CDR3aa: CASSVQGTEAFF; CDR3nt: TGTGCCAGTAGTGTTCAGGGTACTGAAGCTTTCTTT
j_gene: TRBJ1-1; abundance: -; v_gene: TRBV12-3/TRBV12-4; d_gene: TRBD1; CDR3aa: CASLTGVTEAFF; CDR3nt: TGTGCCAGTCTCACAGGGGTCACTGAAGCTTTCTTT
j_gene: TRBJ2-7; abundance: few; v_gene: TRBV7-9; d_gene: -; CDR3aa: CASSLFSVDEQYF; CDR3nt: TGTGCCAGCAGCTTGTTCTCGGTCGACGAGCAGTACTTC
j_gene: TRBJ2-2; abundance: -; v_gene: TRBV11-2; d_gene: -; CDR3aa: CASNQRGGELFF; CDR3nt: TGTGCCAGCAATCAAAGGGGCGGGGAGCTGTTTTTT
j_gene: TRBJ1-5; abundance: -; v_gene: TRBV29-1; d_gene: -; CDR3aa: CSVSRQKGQPQHF; CDR3nt: TGCAGCGTTTCCCGACAGAAGGGGCAGCCCCAGCATTTT
j_gene: TRBJ2-7; abundance: -; v_gene: TRBV20-1; d_gene: TRBD1; CDR3aa: CSARQGFGYEQYF; CDR3nt: TGCAGTGCCAGACAGGGGTTCGGATACGAGCAGTACTTC
j_gene: TRBJ2-3; abundance: -; v_gene: TRBV20-1; d_gene: TRBD2; CDR3aa: CSAWTSGPGTDTQYF; CDR3nt: TGCAGTGCCTGGACTAGCGGGCCTGGCACAGATACGCAGTATTTT
j_gene: TRBJ1-1; abundance: -; v_gene: TRBV5-1; d_gene: -; CDR3aa: CASSLALTDTEAFF; CDR3nt: TGCGCCAGCAGCTTGGCTCTAACCGACACTGAAGCTTTCTTT
j_gene: TRBJ2-7; abundance: -; v_gene: TRBV10-3; d_gene: -; CDR3aa: CATTTGRSYEQYF; CDR3nt: TGTGCCACTACGACAGGCCGCTCCTACGAGCAGTACTTC
j_gene: TRBJ1-5; abundance: -; v_gene: TRBV12-3/TRBV12-4; d_gene: TRBD1; CDR3aa: CASSQQGASNQPQHF; CDR3nt: TGTGCCAGCAGTCAACAGGGGGCCAGCAATCAGCCCCAGCATTTT
j_gene: TRBJ2-1; abundance: few; v_gene: TRBV7-2; d_gene: -; CDR3aa: CASSRMGEQFF; CDR3nt: TGTGCCAGCAGCAGAATGGGGGAGCAGTTCTTC
j_gene: TRBJ2-7; abundance: -; v_gene: TRBV4-2; d_gene: TRBD2; CDR3aa: CASSQERTGGSYEQYF; CDR3nt: TGTGCCAGCAGCCAAGAAAGAACGGGGGGCTCCTACGAGCAGTACTTC
j_gene: TRBJ2-3; abundance: -; v_gene: TRBV6-6; d_gene: TRBD1; CDR3aa: CASSPTGGLHTQYF; CDR3nt: TGTGCCAGCAGCCCGACAGGGGGCTTACATACGCAGTATTTT
j_gene: TRBJ2-1; abundance: few; v_gene: TRBV7-2; d_gene: -; CDR3aa: CASSLATASPFEEQFF; CDR3nt: TGTGCCAGCAGCTTAGCGACAGCCTCCCCCTTTGAGGAGCAGTTCTTC
j_gene: TRBJ1-4; abundance: -; v_gene: TRBV7-2; d_gene: -; CDR3aa: CASSLERGEKLFF; CDR3nt: TGTGCCAGCAGCTTAGAAAGGGGTGAAAAACTGTTTTTT
j_gene: TRBJ2-1; abundance: -; v_gene: TRBV6-2/TRBV6-3; d_gene: TRBD2; CDR3aa: CASPPEAGGQYNEQFF; CDR3nt: TGTGCCAGTCCCCCCGAGGCGGGGGGGCAGTACAATGAGCAGTTCTTC
j_gene: TRBJ2-6; abundance: -; v_gene: TRBV18; d_gene: -; CDR3aa: CASSPRGNAGANVLTF; CDR3nt: TGTGCCAGCTCACCCCGAGGGAACGCTGGGGCCAACGTCCTGACTTTC
j_gene: TRBJ2-3; abundance: few; v_gene: TRBV19; d_gene: -; CDR3aa: CASSPRLGTDTQYF; CDR3nt: TGTGCCAGTAGTCCCCGTCTGGGGACAGATACGCAGTATTTT
j_gene: TRBJ2-1; abundance: -; v_gene: TRBV6-6; d_gene: TRBD2; CDR3aa: CASRPRSGGYNEQFF; CDR3nt: TGTGCCAGCAGGCCGAGGAGCGGGGGATACAATGAGCAGTTCTTC
j_gene: TRBJ2-2; abundance: -; v_gene: TRBV5-4; d_gene: -; CDR3aa: CASSLGGGLGELFF; CDR3nt: TGTGCCAGCAGCTTGGGCGGTGGACTTGGGGAGCTGTTTTTT
j_gene: TRBJ2-1; abundance: few; v_gene: TRBV6-2/TRBV6-3; d_gene: -; CDR3aa: CAIGPDPPEQFF; CDR3nt: TGTGCCATTGGGCCCGATCCTCCTGAGCAGTTCTTC
j_gene: TRBJ1-1; abundance: -; v_gene: TRBV19; d_gene: -; CDR3aa: CASSSPNRAAEAFF; CDR3nt: TGTGCCAGTAGTTCCCCCAACAGGGCGGCTGAAGCTTTCTTT
j_gene: TRBJ2-3; abundance: few; v_gene: TRBV7-6; d_gene: -; CDR3aa: CASSPLAGADTQYF; CDR3nt: TGTGCCAGCAGCCCATTGGCTGGAGCGGATACGCAGTATTTT
j_gene: TRBJ2-3; abundance: -; v_gene: TRBV5-6; d_gene: -; CDR3aa: CASSSFQVTDTQYF; CDR3nt: TGTGCCAGCAGCTCCTTTCAGGTTACAGATACGCAGTATTTT
j_gene: TRBJ2-7; abundance: few; v_gene: TRBV5-1; d_gene: -; CDR3aa: CASSLVSRENEQYF; CDR3nt: TGCGCCAGCAGCTTGGTTTCCAGGGAAAACGAGCAGTACTTC
j_gene: TRBJ1-1; abundance: many; v_gene: TRBV5-4; d_gene: -; CDR3aa: CASTHRAGTEAFF; CDR3nt: TGTGCCAGCACCCACAGGGCTGGCACTGAAGCTTTCTTT
j_gene: TRBJ1-1; abundance: few; v_gene: TRBV19; d_gene: -; CDR3aa: CASTFGRGGAEAFF; CDR3nt: TGTGCCAGTACCTTCGGTCGGGGGGGAGCTGAAGCTTTCTTT
j_gene: TRBJ2-7; abundance: -; v_gene: TRBV25-1; d_gene: TRBD1; CDR3aa: CASSDVRTGGGYEQYF; CDR3nt: TGTGCCAGCAGTGATGTCCGGACAGGGGGTGGGTACGAGCAGTACTTC
j_gene: TRBJ2-7; abundance: -; v_gene: TRBV7-6; d_gene: -; CDR3aa: CASSPSEGGEQYF; CDR3nt: TGTGCCAGCAGCCCCTCCGAAGGGGGCGAGCAGTACTTC
j_gene: TRBJ1-3; abundance: few; v_gene: TRBV19; d_gene: -; CDR3aa: CASSPSSPSSGNTIYF; CDR3nt: TGTGCCAGTAGTCCCTCCAGCCCCAGCTCTGGAAACACCATATATTTT
j_gene: TRBJ1-5; abundance: -; v_gene: TRBV12-5; d_gene: -; CDR3aa: CASGLDYQPQHF; CDR3nt: TGTGCTAGTGGTTTGGACTATCAGCCCCAGCATTTT
j_gene: TRBJ1-1; abundance: once; v_gene: TRBV20-1; d_gene: -; CDR3aa: CSASTRTEAFF; CDR3nt: TGCAGTGCTAGCACCAGGACTGAAGCTTTCTTT
j_gene: TRBJ2-1; abundance: -; v_gene: TRBV11-3; d_gene: TRBD2; CDR3aa: CASSLGSGGGSDEQFF; CDR3nt: TGTGCCAGCAGCTTAGGATCGGGGGGGGGCAGCGATGAGCAGTTCTTC
j_gene: TRBJ2-7; abundance: few; v_gene: TRBV6-5; d_gene: -; CDR3aa: CASSSLTGSLTYEQYF; CDR3nt: TGTGCCAGCAGTAGCTTAACAGGGTCCTTGACCTACGAGCAGTACTTC
j_gene: TRBJ1-2; abundance: once; v_gene: TRBV20-1; d_gene: -; CDR3aa: CSASGNLYGYTF; CDR3nt: TGCAGTGCTAGTGGGAACCTCTATGGCTACACCTTC
j_gene: TRBJ2-5; abundance: -; v_gene: TRBV7-2; d_gene: -; CDR3aa: CASSPRGSQETQYF; CDR3nt: TGTGCCAGCAGCCCAAGGGGGTCTCAAGAGACCCAGTACTTC
j_gene: TRBJ2-3; abundance: -; v_gene: TRBV7-2; d_gene: -; CDR3aa: CASRRRGGTSTDTQYF; CDR3nt: TGTGCCAGCAGACGAAGGGGGGGAACTAGCACAGATACGCAGTATTTT
j_gene: TRBJ1-1; abundance: few; v_gene: TRBV7-8; d_gene: TRBD1; CDR3aa: CASSLSRQGQNTEAFF; CDR3nt: TGTGCCAGCAGCCTTTCTCGACAGGGCCAGAACACTGAAGCTTTCTTT
j_gene: TRBJ1-4; abundance: few; v_gene: TRBV7-4; d_gene: -; CDR3aa: CASSPTESQAGTEKLFF; CDR3nt: TGTGCCAGCAGCCCCACCGAGAGCCAAGCGGGTACTGAAAAACTGTTTTTT
j_gene: TRBJ1-2; abundance: -; v_gene: TRBV7-3; d_gene: -; CDR3aa: CASSLGGADSYTF; CDR3nt: TGTGCCAGCAGCTTAGGGGGGGCCGATAGCTACACCTTC
j_gene: TRBJ1-6; abundance: many; v_gene: TRBV7-2; d_gene: -; CDR3aa: CASSWNGDNNSPLHF; CDR3nt: TGTGCCAGCAGCTGGAACGGAGATAATAATTCACCCCTCCACTTT
j_gene: TRBJ2-1; abundance: few; v_gene: TRBV29-1; d_gene: -; CDR3aa: CSVQRGTGNEQFF; CDR3nt: TGCAGCGTTCAGAGGGGAACAGGCAATGAGCAGTTCTTC
j_gene: TRBJ1-1; abundance: -; v_gene: TRBV5-8; d_gene: -; CDR3aa: CTSSLGRVLISDTEAFF; CDR3nt: TGTACCAGCAGCTTGGGGAGGGTGTTAATTTCGGACACTGAAGCTTTCTTT
j_gene: TRBJ1-6; abundance: -; v_gene: TRBV18; d_gene: -; CDR3aa: CASSPPTEDNSPLHF; CDR3nt: TGTGCCAGCTCACCTCCAACGGAGGACAATTCACCCCTCCACTTT
j_gene: TRBJ1-2; abundance: -; v_gene: TRBV7-2; d_gene: -; CDR3aa: CASSPTGSSYGYTF; CDR3nt: TGTGCCAGCAGCCCAACAGGGTCCAGCTATGGCTACACCTTC
j_gene: TRBJ1-5; abundance: -; v_gene: TRBV7-2; d_gene: -; CDR3aa: CASSSNIRGNQPQHF; CDR3nt: TGTGCCAGCAGCTCGAACATTAGGGGCAATCAGCCCCAGCATTTT
j_gene: TRBJ2-6; abundance: -; v_gene: TRBV29-1; d_gene: TRBD1; CDR3aa: CSVATGSGANVLTF; CDR3nt: TGCAGCGTTGCGACAGGGAGTGGGGCCAACGTCCTGACTTTC
j_gene: TRBJ1-2; abundance: many; v_gene: TRBV29-1; d_gene: -; CDR3aa: CSVEDDGEGYYGYTF; CDR3nt: TGCAGCGTTGAAGATGATGGGGAGGGATACTATGGCTACACCTTC
j_gene: TRBJ2-5; abundance: -; v_gene: TRBV19; d_gene: TRBD1; CDR3aa: CASSGQAGETQYF; CDR3nt: TGTGCCAGTAGCGGACAGGCCGGGGAGACCCAGTACTTC
j_gene: TRBJ2-4; abundance: many; v_gene: TRBV7-2; d_gene: -; CDR3aa: CASSLGGTIAKNIQYF; CDR3nt: TGTGCCAGCAGCTTAGGCGGGACCATAGCCAAAAACATTCAGTACTTC
j_gene: TRBJ1-1; abundance: many; v_gene: TRBV7-2; d_gene: -; CDR3aa: CASSLERLGTEAFF; CDR3nt: TGTGCCAGCAGCTTAGAGAGGCTGGGGACTGAAGCTTTCTTT
j_gene: TRBJ1-1; abundance: -; v_gene: TRBV4-2; d_gene: -; CDR3aa: CASSQFGGDTEAFF; CDR3nt: TGTGCCAGCAGCCAATTTGGGGGGGACACTGAAGCTTTCTTT